The next 31 T cell receptor beta chains were all read from a single sample in a study of cytomegalovirus exposure and HLA in healthy donors. A multiplex PCR was run with 60 Vbeta primers and 13 Jbeta primers. Data came from immunoSEQ multiplex PCR; TCRdb stores just in-frame clones and leaves some out. Here the sample table reports around 70,000 clones. Sequences were obtained from PBMCs. These receptors were taken from a woman aged 25 to 39 in good health and CMV-seronegative.

The chain uses TRBV5-6 and TRBJ2-7; possibly TRBD1 for D (5 bases). The CDR3 loop spans 13 amino acids. V lost 6 bases and J 9 bases, leaving 19 bases between the germline ends. The V gene's germline CDR1 is SGHDT and CDR2 YYEEEE. The CDR3 reads CASTADDGARQYF. The DNA for the CDR3 is TGTGCCAGCACCGCGGACGATGGGGCAAGGCAGTACTTC. Combining the CDR3 with reference TRBV5-6 and TRBJ2-7 gives the whole variable domain DAGVTQSPTHLIKTRGQQVTLRCSPKSGHDTVSWYQQALGQGPQFIFQYYEEEERQRGNFPDRFSGHQFPNYSSELNVNALLLGDSALYLCASTADDGARQYFGPGTRLTVT.

The chain links TRBV28 to TRBJ1-1; 7 bases align to TRBD1. V dropped 5 bases and J dropped 3; count of bases not matched to a gene: 6. From germline, CDR1 is MDHEN and CDR2 SYDVKM. The CDR3 has 14 amino acids. This CDR3 is CASSMGQKYTEAFF. DNA of the CDR3: TGTGCCAGCAGTATGGGACAGAAGTACACTGAAGCTTTCTTT.

V usage is TRBV6-4 and J usage is TRBJ1-1, with D perhaps matching TRBD1 (6 bases). This CDR3 is 13 amino acids long. Germline CDR1 and CDR2: MRHNA and SNTAGT. Trimming removed 4 bases from V and 5 bases from J, with 11 bases in between. Written as DNA, the CDR3 is TGTGCCAGCAGTGCAGGGGCGTGGACTGAAGCTTTCTTT. Protein product: CASSAGAWTEAFF.

The chain uses TRBV7-9 and TRBJ1-1; TRBD1 aligns across 7 bases. Germline V gene lookup returns CDR1 SEHNR and CDR2 FQNEAQ (reference sequence). J gave up 0 bases and V 5 bases, and 6 bases lay outside the gene matches. The CDR3 is 15 residues long. Written as DNA, the CDR3 is TGTGCCAGCAGCCCAAAGGACAGGATGAACACTGAAGCTTTCTTT. Its protein is CASSPKDRMNTEAFF.

The V and J genes are TRBV7-2 and TRBJ2-1, with unresolved D. Between the trimmed V and J ends, which lost 1 base and 9 bases, there was a span of 13 bases. Germline values: CDR1 SGHTA, CDR2 FQGNSA. The length of the CDR3 is 14 residues. The CDR3 spells CASSLVPSLGEQFF. Here the CDR3 DNA reads TGTGCCAGCAGCTTAGTCCCTAGTCTCGGTGAGCAGTTCTTC.

The gene calls are TRBV4-2 and TRBJ2-4; D may be TRBD1 (6 bases). Germline CDR1 is LGHNA and CDR2 is YNFKEQ. This CDR3 is built from 18 residues. The ends were cut back, 0 bases at V and 0 bases at J, with 15 bases in the middle. The CDR3 loop is CASSQDSQGRGAKNIQYF. CDR3 nucleotides: TGTGCCAGCAGCCAAGATAGTCAGGGGCGAGGAGCCAAAAACATTCAGTACTTC.

The rearrangement uses TRBV25-1 and TRBJ1-5, with TRBD1 as a possible D gene (6 bases). Looked up from germline, CDR1 is MGHDK and CDR2 is SYGVNS. V lost 10 bases and J 7 bases, leaving 17 bases between the germline ends. This CDR3 spans 13 amino acids. The CDR3, as DNA: TGTGCCATACCGGGACAAGGGCAACAGCCCCAGCATTTT. Residues: CAIPGQGQQPQHF.

This chain links TRBV25-1 with TRBJ2-3, with 9 bases aligning to TRBD1. The CDR3 length is 15 residues. Losses at the gene ends were 5 bases for V and 4 bases for J; bases not matched to a gene: 7. Germline V gives CDR1 MGHDK, CDR2 SYGVNS. The CDR3 DNA sequence: TGTGCCAGCAGTCCGGGACAGGGATGGGCAGATACGCAGTATTTT. Translating gives CASSPGQGWADTQYF. The full variable domain, rest sourced from reference TRBV25-1 and TRBJ2-3, is EADIYQTPRYLVIGTGKKITLECSQTMGHDKMYWYQQDPGMELHLIHYSYGVNSTEKGDLSSESTVSRIRTEHFPLTLESARPSHTSQYLCASSPGQGWADTQYFGPGTRLTVL.

The chain is built from TRBV10-1 and TRBJ2-7, with 10 nucleotides matching TRBD2. J lost 1 base, V lost 3 bases, and 3 bases had no gene match. CDR1 and CDR2 from the germline V gene are WNHNN and SYGVQD (reference sequence). CDR3 length equals 15 residues. CDR3 loop: CASSDGTSVSYEQYF. CDR3 bases: TGCGCCAGCAGTGACGGGACTAGCGTATCCTACGAGCAGTACTTC.

The chain couples TRBV27 to TRBJ2-1; TRBD2 matches at 8 bases. Per germline, CDR1 MNHEY and CDR2 SMNVEV (reference sequence). The CDR3 length is 14 residues. Trimming cost V 5 bases and J 10 bases; bases outside gene matches: 10. The CDR3: CASSAGTRGGEQFF. The CDR3, as DNA: TGTGCCAGCAGTGCCGGGACTAGGGGGGGGGAGCAGTTCTTC.

The rearrangement joins TRBV28 to TRBJ2-5; the match to TRBD2 covers 14 bases. The CDR3 has 17 amino acids. CDR1 and CDR2 (germline): MDHEN, SYDVKM. The V segment lost 5 bases and the J segment 4 bases; nucleotides outside the gene matches: 9. The CDR3 is CASSGRLGLAGAETQYF. The CDR3 DNA sequence: TGTGCCAGCAGTGGCCGCTTGGGACTAGCGGGAGCAGAGACCCAGTACTTC.

The V gene is TRBV4-1, the J gene TRBJ1-3; 7 nucleotides line up with TRBD1. CDR1 is MGHRA and CDR2 is YSYEKL in the germline V gene. V shed 0 bases and J 0 bases; nucleotides not matched to a gene: 5. This CDR3 is 17 amino acids long. As DNA, the CDR3 is TGCGCCAGCAGCCAAGACGGAAGGACAGGCTCTGGAAACACCATATATTTT. Amino acids: CASSQDGRTGSGNTIYF.

The chain combines TRBV9 with TRBJ1-1; D ambiguous. The V and J ends lost 1 base and 6 bases respectively, with 10 bases between them. Per the germline V gene, CDR1 is SGDLS and CDR2 is YYNGEE. This CDR3 comprises 13 residues. CDR3 amino acids: CASSVQDFAEAFF. In nucleotides, the CDR3 is TGTGCCAGCAGCGTACAAGACTTCGCTGAAGCTTTCTTT.

This rearrangement joins TRBV18 to TRBJ2-7; D uncertain. The germline V and J ends were trimmed by 4 bases and 1 base, with 8 bases remaining between them. The CDR3 covers 13 residues. Germline CDR1 and CDR2: KGHSH and LQKENI. CDR3 nucleotides: TGTGCCAGCTCACTGGAGCGTTCCTACGAGCAGTACTTC. This translates into CASSLERSYEQYF.

V gene TRBV6-1 combines with J gene TRBJ2-7; TRBD2 agrees at 7 bases. Germline CDR1 and CDR2: MNHNS and SASEGT. V shed 5 bases and J 2 bases; nucleotides not matched to a gene: 6. This CDR3 is built from 14 residues. This CDR3 is CASSRGGGTYEQYF. CDR3 DNA sequence: TGTGCCAGCAGTCGTGGGGGAGGGACCTACGAGCAGTACTTC.

The gene calls are TRBV9 and TRBJ1-1, with a possible D match to TRBD1 (6 bases). V shed 1 base and J shed 1 base, with 11 bases lying between them. The CDR3 is 15 amino acids. Germline loops: CDR1 SGDLS, CDR2 YYNGEE. The CDR3 protein is CASSVWGGQNTEAFF. CDR3 DNA: TGTGCCAGCAGCGTATGGGGGGGACAGAACACTGAAGCTTTCTTT.

The rearrangement uses TRBV18 and TRBJ1-5; 8 nucleotides line up with TRBD1. The CDR3 is made up of 17 amino acids. The V gene end was trimmed by 4 bases and the J gene end by 6 bases; junction bases not matched to a gene: 14. Germline CDR1 KGHSH, CDR2 LQKENI. CDR3 amino acids: CASSLRTPTGEGQPQHF. The CDR3 DNA is TGTGCCAGCTCACTCAGGACCCCGACAGGGGAGGGTCAGCCCCAGCATTTT.

V gene TRBV5-4 combines with J gene TRBJ2-7; 10 bases align to TRBD2. CDR1 and CDR2 (germline): SGHNT, YYREEE (reference sequence). This CDR3 spans 14 amino acids. J was trimmed by 5 bases and V by 2 bases; bases with no gene match: 4. CDR3 bases: TGTGCCAGCAGCTTAGCGGGAGGGCCACACGAGCAGTACTTC. It translates to CASSLAGGPHEQYF.

The J gene is TRBJ1-3, the V gene TRBV18; D not resolved. Germline CDR1 is KGHSH and CDR2 is LQKENI. The CDR3 spans 14 residues. Trimming removed 2 bases from V and 0 bases from J, with 5 bases in between. The CDR3 nucleotides read TGTGCCAGCTCACCAGGGAGCTCTGGAAACACCATATATTTT. Its translation: CASSPGSSGNTIYF.

The chain uses TRBV11-2 and TRBJ1-1; 8 nucleotides agree with TRBD1. The CDR3 runs to 15 residues. Germline loops: CDR1 SGHAT, CDR2 FQNNGV. V was pared by 5 bases and J by 1 base, with 6 bases of the junction left unmatched. The CDR3 spells CASSHSGGANTEAFF. CDR3 DNA sequence: TGTGCCAGCAGCCACTCAGGGGGCGCGAACACTGAAGCTTTCTTT.

The chain links TRBV19 to TRBJ1-5; 8 bases match TRBD1. J lost 4 bases, V lost 3 bases, and 8 bases had no gene match. The CDR3 is 16 residues long. The germline V gene encodes CDR1 LNHDA and CDR2 SQIVND (reference sequence). CDR3 residues: CASSISDRGVNQPQHF. In DNA form, the CDR3 reads TGTGCCAGTAGTATCTCCGACAGGGGAGTTAATCAGCCCCAGCATTTT.

The J gene is TRBJ2-3, the V gene TRBV27; the D gene is possibly TRBD2 (7 bases). Trimming left V 9 bases short and J 5 bases short, with 24 bases between. The germline CDR1 and CDR2 sequences are MNHEY and SMNVEV (reference sequence). The CDR3 has 16 amino acids. The DNA for the CDR3 is TGTGCCAGTTGCCCAAGGTCGGGGGGCCGGGGAGATACGCAGTATTTT. Protein product: CASCPRSGGRGDTQYF.

V is TRBV27 and J is TRBJ2-1, with 8 bases identical to TRBD1. Germline V gene lookup returns CDR1 MNHEY and CDR2 SMNVEV (reference sequence). The CDR3 runs to 14 residues. V gave up 7 bases and J gave up 7 bases; unmatched junction bases: 9. The CDR3 DNA follows: TGTGCCAGCAATGACAGGGGCGGAGGGAATGAGCAGTTCTTC. This sequence encodes CASNDRGGGNEQFF.

This chain connects TRBV28 to TRBJ2-2; no reliable D call. The germline V gene has CDR1 MDHEN and CDR2 SYDVKM. V lost 7 bases and J lost 1, with 7 bases in between. This CDR3 region has 13 residues. CDR3: CASTVLNTGELFF. DNA for the CDR3: TGTGCCAGCACTGTATTGAACACCGGGGAGCTGTTTTTT.

V gene TRBV7-9 combines with J gene TRBJ2-1; D remains unclear. Germline V gene data show CDR1 as SEHNR and CDR2 as FQNEAQ (reference sequence). Trimming cost V 5 bases and J 0 bases, with 11 bases left between them. The CDR3 totals 15 residues. The CDR3 DNA reads TGTGCCAGCAGCCCAAGTAGAAGCTCCTACAATGAGCAGTTCTTC. It yields the protein CASSPSRSSYNEQFF.

The chain combines TRBV30 with TRBJ1-2; 9 nucleotides align to TRBD1. The CDR3 contains 15 residues. With V trimmed by 8 bases and J by 8 bases, 18 bases remained unmatched. CDR1 is GTSNPN and CDR2 is SVGIG in the germline V gene (reference sequence). The CDR3 protein is CAVDPETGGVGGYTF. The CDR3 coding sequence is TGTGCCGTAGATCCGGAAACAGGGGGCGTTGGGGGCTACACCTTC. The whole variable domain, filled in from reference TRBV30 and TRBJ1-2, reads SQTIHQWPATLVQPVGSPLSLECTVEGTSNPNLYWYRQAAGRGLQLLFYSVGIGQISSEVPQNLSASRPQDRQFILSSKKLLLSDSGFYLCAVDPETGGVGGYTFGSGTRLTVV.

The chain employs TRBV27 and TRBJ2-7; TRBD2 might be the D (5 bases). The CDR3 has 15 residues. Per the germline V gene, CDR1 is MNHEY and CDR2 is SMNVEV (reference sequence). The ends were cut back, 4 bases at V and 3 bases at J, with 16 bases in the middle. CDR3 in amino acids: CASSSLAVSIYEQYF. CDR3 nucleotides: TGTGCCAGCAGTTCCCTAGCCGTATCTATCTACGAGCAGTACTTC.

The V and J genes are TRBV29-1 and TRBJ1-2; the D gene is possibly TRBD1 (5 bases). The germline V and J ends were trimmed by 8 bases and 4 bases, with 17 bases remaining between them. From germline, CDR1 is SQVTM and CDR2 ANQGSEA. The CDR3 totals 13 residues. The CDR3 sequence: CSIQGGASYGYTF. CDR3 DNA: TGCAGCATCCAAGGAGGGGCGTCCTATGGCTACACCTTC.

This rearrangement joins TRBV5-1 to TRBJ1-1, with unresolved D. Per the germline V gene, CDR1 is SGHRS and CDR2 is YFSETQ. V gave up 0 bases and J gave up 3 bases, with 6 bases separating them. The CDR3 is 13 amino acids. The CDR3 coding sequence is TGCGCCAGCAGCTTGGCGGGAGACACTGAAGCTTTCTTT. It specifies CASSLAGDTEAFF.

The chain couples TRBV7-9 to TRBJ1-4; D not certain. Trimming took 8 bases from V and 3 from J, leaving 10 bases between them. Germline lookup yields CDR1 SEHNR and CDR2 FQNEAQ (reference sequence). The CDR3 is made up of 13 amino acids. The CDR3 sequence: CASSRAANEKLFF. CDR3 sequence (DNA): TGTGCCAGCTCGCGAGCGGCTAATGAAAAACTGTTTTTT. The variable domain in full, with the rest retrieved from reference TRBV7-9 and TRBJ1-4, is DTGVSQNPRHKITKRGQNVTFRCDPISEHNRLYWYRQTLGQGPEFLTYFQNEAQLEKSRLLSDRFSAERPKGSFSTLEIQRTEQGDSAMYLCASSRAANEKLFFGSGTQLSVL.

The CDR3 here is CASSSGTGGYEQYF. DNA for the CDR3: TGTGCCAGCAGTTCAGGGACAGGGGGCTACGAGCAGTACTTC. The J gene is TRBJ2-7, the V gene TRBV6-6; 11 bases match TRBD1. CDR3 length: 14 amino acids. The V segment lost 4 bases and the J segment 3 bases; nucleotides outside the gene matches: 2. Germline V gene lookup returns CDR1 MNHNY and CDR2 SVGAGI (reference sequence).